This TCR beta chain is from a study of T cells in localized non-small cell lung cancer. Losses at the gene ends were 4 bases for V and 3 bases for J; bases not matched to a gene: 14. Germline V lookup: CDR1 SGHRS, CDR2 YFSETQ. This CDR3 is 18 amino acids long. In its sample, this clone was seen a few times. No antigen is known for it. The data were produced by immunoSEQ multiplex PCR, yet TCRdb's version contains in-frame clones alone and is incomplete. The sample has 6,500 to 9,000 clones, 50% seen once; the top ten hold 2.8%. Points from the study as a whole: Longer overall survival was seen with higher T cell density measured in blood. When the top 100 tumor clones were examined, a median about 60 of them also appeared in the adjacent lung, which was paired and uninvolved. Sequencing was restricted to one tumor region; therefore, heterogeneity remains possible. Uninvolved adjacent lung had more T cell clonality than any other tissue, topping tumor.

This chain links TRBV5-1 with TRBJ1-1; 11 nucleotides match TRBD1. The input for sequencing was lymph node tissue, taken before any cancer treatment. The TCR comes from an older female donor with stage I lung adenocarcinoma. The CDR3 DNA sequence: TGCGCCAGCAGCCAAGATGGACCCGGGACAGGGGGGGACACTGAAGCTTTCTTT. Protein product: CASSQDGPGTGGDTEAFF.